This T cell receptor beta chain came from a study of T cell changes during pregnancy in multiple sclerosis. J was trimmed by 7 bases and V by 5 bases; bases with no gene match: 5. The CDR3 loop spans 14 amino acids. Germline values: CDR1 SNHLY, CDR2 FYNNEI. Data came from immunoSEQ multiplex PCR; TCRdb stores just in-frame clones and leaves some out. The sample records some 97,000 clones, more than 90% being singletons. The sequence was collected from a female donor with multiple sclerosis, enrolled in a pregnancy study. The genes are TRBV2 and TRBJ1-4; 9 positions match TRBD1. The starting material was peripheral blood, obtained in the second trimester of pregnancy. CDR3 region: CASSSQGAGEKLFF. In DNA form, the CDR3 reads TGTGCCAGCAGTTCACAGGGGGCAGGTGAAAAACTGTTTTTT. The full variable domain, its missing parts supplied by reference TRBV2 and TRBJ1-4, is EPEVTQTPSHQVTQMGQEVILRCVPISNHLYFYWYRQILGQKVEFLVSFYNNEISEKSEIFDDQFSVERPDGSNFTLKIRSTKLEDSAMYFCASSSQGAGEKLFFGSGTQLSVL.